This TCR beta chain was retrieved from a study of T-cell memory formation after mild COVID-19. Study summary: Largely, the TCR clusters proved donor specific.

Libraries for TCRalpha and TCRbeta carried sample barcodes and unique molecular identifiers via 5'RACE. TCRdb reprocessed the 5' RACE reads via MiXCR and lists one record per CDR3 protein. Here the sample spans 450,000 to 650,000 distinct CDR3 sequences, roughly 17% being singletons. Concerning this clonotype: Its antigen is as yet unknown.

The CDR3 consists of 16 residues. V dropped 6 bases and J dropped 0 bases, with 21 bases sitting between them. In germline, CDR1 is DFQATT, CDR2 SNEGSKA (reference sequence). Regarding the study as a whole: Pre-infection memory already had some responding clones, implying cross-reactive memory joined. CD4+ contracting clones were found mainly in CM and EM, and CD8+ ones in EMRA.

The source of this sequence is an adult woman who had mild COVID-19 (a few samples of this study predate the infection). Cell type and time point are not known. The sequencing sample was made of PBMCs or a T cell subset sorted from them (not recorded which). This chain connects TRBV20-1 to TRBJ2-7; either TRBD1 or TRBD2 may fit D (5 bases each). CDR3 loop: CSALALGTRSSYEQYF. Written as DNA, the CDR3 is TGCAGTGCATTGGCCCTGGGGACGAGGAGCTCCTACGAGCAGTACTTC.